Only a few counts were recorded for the clone carrying this T cell receptor beta chain. This sample was taken from a study of T-cell reconstitution after alpha-beta-depleted transplantation in children. The authors prepared the TCRbeta library with unique molecular identifiers. TCRdb itself ran the PCR reads through MiXCR, one entry per CDR3 protein. The table has about 830,000 distinct CDR3 sequences, 16% seen once. The germline V gene encodes CDR1 PRHDT and CDR2 FYEKMQ (reference sequence). V was pared by 4 bases and J by 0 bases, with 4 bases of the junction left unmatched. This CDR3 is 17 amino acids long.

This specimen consisted of PBMCs, mostly from graft donor cells, obtained 360 days after TCRalphabeta/CD19-depleted stem cell transplant. V and J are TRBV13 and TRBJ1-4, with 11 bases that match TRBD1. The sequence was obtained from a male patient between 5 and 17 years old who had a stem cell transplant for acute lymphoblastic leukemia, so the T cells may come from the graft donor. This CDR3 is CASSSDRGRTTNEKLFF. The DNA of the CDR3 is TGTGCCAGCAGCTCGGACAGGGGGCGGACAACTAATGAAAAACTGTTTTTT.